The present TCR beta chain was sequenced within a study of blood T cells in healthy people across ages. CDR1 is SGHRS and CDR2 is YFSETQ in the germline V gene. CDR3 size: 16 residues. Trimming removed 4 bases from V and 1 base from J; junction bases left unmatched: 9. Through a sample-barcoded 5' primer and a J-beta primer mix, a second PCR was run for roughly 7 to 11 cycles. TCRdb re-derived calls from the 5' RACE reads in MiXCR, one entry per CDR3 protein. The sample lists 650,000 to 800,000 distinct CDR3 sequences, around 52% seen once, with approximately 15% in the top ten. The sequence derives from a woman aged 80 or over in good health. Material for sequencing was blood. The chain recombines TRBV5-1 with TRBJ1-1; 8 nucleotides agree with TRBD1. The CDR3 DNA reads as TGCGCCAGCAGCCCAACTGCCGGGACAGGGAACACTGAAGCTTTCTTT. This translates into CASSPTAGTGNTEAFF.